Below, 11 T cell receptor beta chains from the same sample are listed, as sequenced in a study of blood T cell repertoires in COVID-19. Using immunoSEQ multiplex PCR, the repertoire was profiled, and TCRdb retains in-frame clones only, with some absent. The data hold roughly 400,000 clones, with around 91% observed a single time. The sequencing sample was made of PBMCs or T cells enriched from blood (not recorded which). These receptors were collected from a man aged 25-40 years who had recovered from COVID-19.

CDR3 sequence (DNA): TGCAGTGCTAGTGGGGACTCACCCTACGAGCAGTACTTC. Translating it yields CSASGDSPYEQYF. This chain connects TRBV20-1 to TRBJ2-7; maybe TRBD2 (6 bases). Trimming took 3 bases from V and 2 from J, leaving 11 bases between them. From germline, CDR1 is DFQATT and CDR2 SNEGSKA (reference sequence). The CDR3 has 13 amino acids.

The chain employs TRBV3-1 (or the pseudogene TRBV3-2) and TRBJ2-1, with TRBD1 matching 7 bases. The CDR3 has 12 amino acids. CDR1 is LGHDT and CDR2 is YNNKEL in the germline V gene (reference sequence). J lost 10 bases, V lost 1 base, and 1 base had no gene match. The CDR3, as DNA: TGTGCCAGCAGCCAAGGAGGGGGCGAGCAGTTCTTC. Amino acids: CASSQGGGEQFF.

The J gene is TRBJ2-5, the V gene TRBV5-6; D might be TRBD2 (6 bases). V was trimmed by 4 bases and J by 1 base, leaving 11 bases between them. Looked up from germline, CDR1 is SGHDT and CDR2 is YYEEEE. The CDR3 spans 14 residues. The CDR3 here is CASSPETSQETQYF. The CDR3 nucleotides read TGTGCCAGCAGCCCCGAGACTAGCCAAGAGACCCAGTACTTC. Complete variable domain (other parts from reference TRBV5-6 and TRBJ2-5): DAGVTQSPTHLIKTRGQQVTLRCSPKSGHDTVSWYQQALGQGPQFIFQYYEEEERQRGNFPDRFSGHQFPNYSSELNVNALLLGDSALYLCASSPETSQETQYFGPGTRLLVL.

This clone has just one count. This chain links TRBV4-1 with TRBJ1-1; 9 nucleotides line up with TRBD1. This CDR3 is 15 amino acids long. Germline lookup yields CDR1 MGHRA and CDR2 YSYEKL. V lost 3 bases to trimming and J lost 3 bases; unmatched junction nucleotides: 5. The CDR3 reads CASSHDRGIYTEAFF. The CDR3 DNA sequence: TGCGCCAGCAGCCACGACAGGGGGATATACACTGAAGCTTTCTTT.

On this clone itself: The junction departs from the called germline gene at one end, perhaps through a read error. This chain joins TRBV4-1 and TRBJ2-7; tentative D call: TRBD1 (5 bases). Germline V gene data show CDR1 as MGHRA and CDR2 as YSYEKL. The CDR3 has 14 amino acids. CDR3: CASSKEGQRYEQYF. The CDR3 DNA sequence: TGCGCCAGCAGCAAAGAAGGACAACGGTACGAGCAGTACTTC.

V usage is TRBV7-9 and J usage is TRBJ2-1, with D unresolved. The germline V gene has CDR1 SEHNR and CDR2 FQNEAQ (reference sequence). V dropped 2 bases and J dropped 8 bases, with 10 bases sitting between them. CDR3 length: 13 residues. The CDR3 protein is CASSLQSFDEQFF. The CDR3 region has the DNA TGTGCCAGCAGCTTACAGTCTTTCGATGAGCAGTTCTTC.

The rearrangement uses TRBV5-1 and TRBJ1-5; tentative D call: TRBD1 (5 bases). V was trimmed by 0 bases and J by 6 bases, leaving 10 bases between them. This CDR3 is 14 amino acids long. CDR1 SGHRS and CDR2 YFSETQ come from the germline V gene. The CDR3 loop reads CASSLGAGIQPQHF. CDR3 sequence (DNA): TGCGCCAGCAGCTTGGGGGCAGGGATTCAGCCCCAGCATTTT.

V usage is TRBV7-9 and J usage is TRBJ2-5, with 7 bases matching TRBD1. The CDR3 is 16 residues long. Germline trimming cut 5 bases from V and 3 bases from J; bases unmatched to any gene: 12. Germline values: CDR1 SEHNR, CDR2 FQNEAQ (reference sequence). CDR3 loop: CASSLRLGTAKETQYF. CDR3 in DNA: TGTGCCAGCAGCCTCCGGTTAGGGACAGCTAAAGAGACCCAGTACTTC.

The chain links TRBV24-1 to TRBJ2-1; 9 nucleotides match TRBD2. The CDR3 loop spans 17 amino acids. The ends lost 2 bases at V and 6 bases at J; junction bases unmatched: 10. Germline V gives CDR1 KGHDR, CDR2 SFDVKD. The CDR3 reads CATSDSWGLAGPNEQFF. The CDR3 nucleotides are TGTGCCACCAGTGATTCTTGGGGACTAGCCGGTCCCAATGAGCAGTTCTTC.

This rearrangement joins TRBV10-3 to TRBJ1-1; the match to TRBD1 covers 8 bases. CDR3 length: 14 amino acids. Germline loops: CDR1 ENHRY, CDR2 SYGVKD. J lost 3 bases, V lost 5 bases, and 5 bases had no gene match. DNA of the CDR3: TGTGCCATCAGTTTGACGACAGGGGACACTGAAGCTTTCTTT. It codes for CAISLTTGDTEAFF.

The chain has TRBV10-3 and TRBJ2-7; TRBD1 is a possible D gene (5 bases). The CDR3 consists of 12 residues. V was trimmed by 10 bases and J by 0 bases, leaving 10 bases between them. Germline V gene data show CDR1 as ENHRY and CDR2 as SYGVKD. CDR3 in amino acids: CATRGSSYEQYF. The CDR3 DNA reads as TGTGCCACTAGGGGTTCCTCCTACGAGCAGTACTTC.